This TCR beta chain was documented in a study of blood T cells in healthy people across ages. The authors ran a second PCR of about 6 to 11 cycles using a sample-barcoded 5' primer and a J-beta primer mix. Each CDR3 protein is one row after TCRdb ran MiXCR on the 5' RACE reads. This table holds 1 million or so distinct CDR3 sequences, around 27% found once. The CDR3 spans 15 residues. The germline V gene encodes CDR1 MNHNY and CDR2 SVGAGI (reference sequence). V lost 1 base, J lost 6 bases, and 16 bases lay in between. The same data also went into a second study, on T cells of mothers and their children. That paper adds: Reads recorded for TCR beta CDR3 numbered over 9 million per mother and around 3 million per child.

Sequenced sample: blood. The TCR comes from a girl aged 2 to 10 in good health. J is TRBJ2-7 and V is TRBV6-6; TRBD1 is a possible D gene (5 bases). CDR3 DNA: TGTGCCAGCAGTTACTTAGTAGGGGAAGTCGGCGAGCAGTACTTC. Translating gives CASSYLVGEVGEQYF.